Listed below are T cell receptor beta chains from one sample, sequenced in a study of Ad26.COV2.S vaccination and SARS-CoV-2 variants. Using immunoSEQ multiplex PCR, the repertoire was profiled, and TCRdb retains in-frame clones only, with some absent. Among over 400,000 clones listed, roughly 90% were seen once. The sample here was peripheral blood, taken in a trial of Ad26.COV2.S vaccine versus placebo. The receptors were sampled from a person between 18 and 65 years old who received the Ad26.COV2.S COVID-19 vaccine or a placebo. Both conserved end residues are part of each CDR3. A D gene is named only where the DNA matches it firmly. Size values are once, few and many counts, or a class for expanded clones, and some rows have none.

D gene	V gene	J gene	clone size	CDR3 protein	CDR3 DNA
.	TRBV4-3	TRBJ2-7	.	CASSQDLGRAYEQYF	TGCGCCAGCAGCCAAGATCTTGGCAGGGCATACGAGCAGTACTTC
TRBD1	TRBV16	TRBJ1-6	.	CASSQGTGGSPLHF	TGTGCCAGCAGCCAAGGGACAGGTGGTTCACCCCTCCACTTT
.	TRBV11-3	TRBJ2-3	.	CASSSNRDTQYF	TGTGCCAGCAGCTCAAATAGGGATACGCAGTATTTT
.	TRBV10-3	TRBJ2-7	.	CAISDTGNLEQYF	TGTGCCATCAGTGACACAGGGAATCTCGAGCAGTACTTC
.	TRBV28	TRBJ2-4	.	CASSLSTVAKNIQYF	TGTGCCAGCAGTTTATCGACAGTAGCCAAAAACATTCAGTACTTC
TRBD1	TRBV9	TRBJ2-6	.	CASSLGQGSSGANVLTF	TGTGCCAGCAGCCTAGGACAGGGCTCCTCTGGGGCCAACGTCCTGACTTTC
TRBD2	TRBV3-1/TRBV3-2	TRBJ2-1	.	CASSQVGASGGNEQFF	TGTGCCAGCAGCCAAGTTGGGGCTAGCGGTGGCAATGAGCAGTTCTTC
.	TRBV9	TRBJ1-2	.	CASSPSASNYGYTF	TGTGCCAGCAGCCCTAGTGCATCTAACTATGGCTACACCTTC
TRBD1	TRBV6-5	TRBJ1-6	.	CASRQGGGLSPLHF	TGTGCCAGCAGACAGGGGGGGGGTCTTTCACCCCTCCACTTT
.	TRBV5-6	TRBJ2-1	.	CASSNSGFGYNEQFF	TGTGCCAGCTCCAACTCGGGGTTCGGGTACAATGAGCAGTTCTTC
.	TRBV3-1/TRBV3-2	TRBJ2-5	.	CASSQGMETQYF	TGTGCCAGCAGCCAAGGAATGGAGACCCAGTACTTC
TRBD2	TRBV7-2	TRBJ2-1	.	CASSFRAGGDYNEQFF	TGTGCCAGCAGCTTTCGAGCGGGGGGCGACTACAATGAGCAGTTCTTC
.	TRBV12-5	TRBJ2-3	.	CASGPGVGSSTDTQYF	TGTGCTAGTGGTCCTGGGGTGGGATCTAGCACAGATACGCAGTATTTT
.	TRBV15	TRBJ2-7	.	CATSRWGTYEQYF	TGTGCCACCAGCAGGTGGGGTACCTACGAGCAGTACTTC
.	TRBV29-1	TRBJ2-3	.	CSVQQVFLYADTQYF	TGCAGCGTTCAGCAGGTTTTCCTTTACGCGGATACGCAGTATTTT
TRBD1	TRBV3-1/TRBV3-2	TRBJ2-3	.	CASDNRGDTQYF	TGTGCCAGCGACAACAGGGGAGATACGCAGTATTTT
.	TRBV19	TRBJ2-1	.	CASSHQAAYNEQFF	TGTGCCAGTAGTCACCAAGCGGCATACAATGAGCAGTTCTTC
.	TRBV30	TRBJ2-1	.	CAWSSVRFNEQFF	TGTGCCTGGAGTTCGGTGCGATTCAATGAGCAGTTCTTC
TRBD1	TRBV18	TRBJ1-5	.	CASSPSHRDSGAGPQHF	TGTGCCAGCTCACCTTCACACCGGGACAGCGGCGCTGGGCCCCAGCATTTT
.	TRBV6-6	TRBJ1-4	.	CASSVGGTNEKLFF	TGTGCCAGCAGTGTGGGGGGTACTAATGAAAAACTGTTTTTT
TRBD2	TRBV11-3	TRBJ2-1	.	CASSPSWTSGRNEQFF	TGTGCCAGCAGCCCATCCTGGACTAGCGGGCGCAATGAGCAGTTCTTC
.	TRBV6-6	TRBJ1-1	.	CASSYLDTEAFF	TGTGCCAGCAGTTATCTGGACACTGAAGCTTTCTTT
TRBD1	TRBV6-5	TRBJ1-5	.	CASRTTGSNQPQHF	TGTGCCAGCAGAACGACAGGGTCCAATCAGCCCCAGCATTTT
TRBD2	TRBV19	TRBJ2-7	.	CASRTTSGGLYEQYF	TGTGCCAGTAGGACAACTAGCGGGGGGCTATACGAGCAGTACTTC
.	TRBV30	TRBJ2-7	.	CAWSPSRTYEQYF	TGTGCCTGGAGTCCGAGCCGCACCTACGAGCAGTACTTC
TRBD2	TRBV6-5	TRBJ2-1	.	CASSLSSGAPLYEQFF	TGTGCCAGCAGTTTATCTAGCGGGGCCCCCCTTTATGAGCAGTTCTTC
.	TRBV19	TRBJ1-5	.	CASSNTGFDMEPQHF	TGTGCCAGTAGCAATACAGGGTTCGATATGGAGCCCCAGCATTTT
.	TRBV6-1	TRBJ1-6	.	CASSEAEEYNSPLHF	TGTGCCAGCAGTGAAGCAGAGGAGTATAATTCACCCCTCCACTTT
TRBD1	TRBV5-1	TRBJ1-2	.	CASSLDGTGSYGYTF	TGCGCCAGCAGCTTGGACGGGACAGGTTCTTATGGCTACACCTTC
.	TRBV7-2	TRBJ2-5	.	CASSSLSRVNKYF	TGTGCCAGCAGCTCCCTGTCTCGAGTTAACAAGTACTTC
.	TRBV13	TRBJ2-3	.	CASSLFRVRRTDTQYF	TGTGCCAGCAGCTTATTTCGGGTTCGCCGCACAGATACGCAGTATTTT
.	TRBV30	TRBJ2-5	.	CAWSLSQVYQETQYF	TGTGCCTGGAGTCTATCACAGGTATACCAAGAGACCCAGTACTTC
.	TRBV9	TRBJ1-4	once	CASSVGAVGLNEKLFF	TGTGCCAGCAGCGTGGGGGCAGTGGGTCTCAATGAAAAACTGTTTTTT
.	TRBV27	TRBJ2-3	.	CASSFRGLTDTQYF	TGTGCCAGCAGTTTCAGGGGACTCACAGATACGCAGTATTTT
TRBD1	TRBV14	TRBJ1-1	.	CASSLRDRAFEAFF	TGTGCCAGCAGCCTAAGGGACAGGGCCTTTGAAGCTTTCTTT
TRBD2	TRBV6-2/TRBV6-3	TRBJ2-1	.	CASSPTLRGLWGGYNEQFF	TGTGCCAGCAGCCCTACATTGAGGGGACTTTGGGGGGGCTACAATGAGCAGTTCTTC
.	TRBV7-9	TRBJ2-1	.	CASSEDRTPYNEQFF	TGTGCCAGCAGCGAGGACAGAACCCCCTACAATGAGCAGTTCTTC
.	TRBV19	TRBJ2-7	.	CASSISGNSYEQYF	TGTGCCAGTAGTATTAGCGGAAACTCCTACGAGCAGTACTTC
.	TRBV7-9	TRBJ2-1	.	CASNTEQFF	TGTGCCAGCAACACTGAGCAGTTCTTC
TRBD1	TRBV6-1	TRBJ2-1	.	CASSEKMGQGIYTPTSLSYNEQFF	TGTGCCAGCAGTGAAAAAATGGGACAGGGCATTTACACCCCAACGTCCCTCTCCTACAATGAGCAGTTCTTC
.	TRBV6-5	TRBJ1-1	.	CVSSYSVWSTEAFF	TGTGTCAGCAGTTACTCGGTTTGGAGCACTGAAGCTTTCTTT
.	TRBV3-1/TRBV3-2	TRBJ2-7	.	CASSQGTEFGEQYF	TGTGCCAGCAGCCAAGGGACGGAATTTGGCGAGCAGTACTTC
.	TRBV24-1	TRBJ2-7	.	CATSDATGSDEQYF	TGTGCCACCAGTGATGCTACAGGGTCGGACGAGCAGTACTTC
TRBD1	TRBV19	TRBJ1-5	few	CASNPGQGAWDQPQHF	TGTGCCAGTAACCCTGGACAGGGGGCATGGGATCAGCCCCAGCATTTT
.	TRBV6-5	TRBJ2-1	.	CASSDQGGSYNEQFF	TGTGCCAGCAGCGACCAGGGGGGGTCCTACAATGAGCAGTTCTTC
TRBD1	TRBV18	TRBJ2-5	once	CASSPTGVAETQYF	TGTGCCAGCTCACCAACAGGGGTCGCAGAGACCCAGTACTTC
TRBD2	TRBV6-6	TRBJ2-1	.	CASFLGGSSYNEQFF	TGTGCCAGCTTCCTGGGGGGGTCGTCCTACAATGAGCAGTTCTTC
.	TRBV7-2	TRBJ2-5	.	CASSPASGVGKTQYF	TGTGCCAGCAGCCCCGCAAGCGGCGTGGGAAAGACCCAGTACTTC
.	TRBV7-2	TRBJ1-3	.	CASSLGGGDGNTIYF	TGTGCCAGCAGCTTAGGAGGGGGAGACGGAAACACCATATATTTT
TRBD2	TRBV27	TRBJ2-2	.	CASSLAPSGTRFGELFF	TGTGCCAGCAGTTTAGCCCCTAGCGGGACCAGGTTCGGGGAGCTGTTTTTT
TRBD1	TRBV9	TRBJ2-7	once	CASSVDTGGSKNSYEQYF	TGTGCCAGCAGCGTAGATACAGGGGGTAGTAAGAACTCCTACGAGCAGTACTTC